The 8 T cell receptor beta chains listed next were all sequenced from one sample in a study of Ad26.COV2.S vaccination and SARS-CoV-2 variants. Treatment denoted: 15 to 20 received Ad26.COV2.S at low or high dose, single or two shots; several received placebo; per-sample allocation not given. Day 63 after the first injection of vaccine or placebo was the sampling time. The repertoire was sequenced with immunoSEQ multiplex PCR; TCRdb's copy has only in-frame clones and lacks some. Of approximately 480,000 clones in the sample, around 88% were seen once. Source: peripheral blood, taken in a trial of Ad26.COV2.S vaccine versus placebo. Every receptor here comes from a person aged 18-60 years who received the Ad26.COV2.S COVID-19 vaccine or a placebo.

The rearrangement links TRBV19 to TRBJ1-2, with 8 bases that match TRBD1. The CDR3 has 13 amino acids. The V and J ends lost 3 bases and 8 bases, in that order; junction bases with no gene match: 5. Germline CDR1 LNHDA, CDR2 SQIVND (reference sequence). CDR3 loop: CASSMFRGQGYTF. CDR3 sequence (DNA): TGTGCCAGTAGTATGTTCAGGGGGCAGGGCTACACCTTC.

This clone was detected a few times. The gene calls are TRBV28 and TRBJ2-1; D may be TRBD1 (6 bases). Deletions cut 5 bases from V and 2 bases from J, with 10 bases between. This CDR3 region has 14 residues. Germline V gives CDR1 MDHEN, CDR2 SYDVKM. CDR3 DNA: TGTGCCAGCAGTCTAAGGACAGCCTACAATGAGCAGTTCTTC. Translated: CASSLRTAYNEQFF.

This chain uses TRBV2 with TRBJ2-6; no clear D. Deletions cut 8 bases from V and 0 bases from J, with 11 bases between. The germline V gene encodes CDR1 SNHLY and CDR2 FYNNEI. The CDR3 covers 15 residues. The CDR3 bases are TGTGCCAGCTCGATCCCGATCTCTGGGGCCAACGTCCTGACTTTC. This codes for CASSIPISGANVLTF.

The gene calls are TRBV5-6 and TRBJ2-7; unclear D gene. Germline assignment: CDR1 SGHDT and CDR2 YYEEEE. The CDR3 totals 13 residues. V was pared by 4 bases and J by 6 bases, with 14 bases between. CDR3 residues: CASSPTPVAEQYF. DNA of the CDR3: TGTGCCAGCAGCCCCACTCCGGTAGCCGAGCAGTACTTC.

The chain combines TRBV30 with TRBJ1-5; no reliable D call. The CDR3 spans 13 residues. Germline V gene data show CDR1 as GTSNPN and CDR2 as SVGIG (reference sequence). Trimming removed 3 bases at V and 5 bases at J, with 11 bases between. The CDR3 loop reads CAWSLTFDQPQHF. CDR3 bases: TGTGCCTGGAGCCTTACCTTTGATCAGCCCCAGCATTTT. The full variable domain, in which reference TRBV30 and TRBJ1-5 provide the parts outside the CDR3, is SQTIHQWPATLVQPVGSPLSLECTVEGTSNPNLYWYRQAAGRGLQLLFYSVGIGQISSEVPQNLSASRPQDRQFILSSKKLLLSDSGFYLCAWSLTFDQPQHFGDGTRLSIL.

The chain uses TRBV7-2 and TRBJ1-1, with no clear D. Per the germline V gene, CDR1 is SGHTA and CDR2 is FQGNSA. The V end lost 5 bases, the J end lost 2 bases, and 18 bases lay between the germline ends. The CDR3 runs 16 residues. CDR3 nucleotides: TGTGCCAGCAGCGCCAAACCCCTCCTTTTTAACACTGAAGCTTTCTTT. This gives the protein CASSAKPLLFNTEAFF. Combining the CDR3 with reference TRBV7-2 and TRBJ1-1 gives the whole variable domain GAGVSQSPSNKVTEKGKDVELRCDPISGHTALYWYRQSLGQGLEFLIYFQGNSAPDKSGLPSDRFSAERTGGSVSTLTIQRTQQEDSAVYLCASSAKPLLFNTEAFFGQGTRLTVV.

The genes are TRBV5-1 and TRBJ1-1; D is unresolved. With 0 bases removed from V and 0 bases from J, the gap between germline ends came to 15 bases. Germline V gene lookup returns CDR1 SGHRS and CDR2 YFSETQ. The CDR3 contains 17 residues. The CDR3 sequence: CASSLAPPNSMNTEAFF. In nucleotides, the CDR3 is TGCGCCAGCAGCTTGGCCCCCCCGAACAGTATGAACACTGAAGCTTTCTTT.

The rearrangement uses TRBV6-2 or TRBV6-3 and TRBJ2-2; D remains unclear. Deletions cut 4 bases from V and 1 base from J, with 4 bases between. Germline V CDR1 and CDR2: MNHEY, SVGEGT. The CDR3 extends over 13 amino acids. In nucleotides, the CDR3 is TGTGCCAGCAGTTGGGAGAACACCGGGGAGCTGTTTTTT. Translating gives CASSWENTGELFF.